These 17 T cell receptor beta chains came from one sample sequenced in a study of blood T cell repertoires in COVID-19. TCRdb keeps only in-frame clones here, not all; method: immunoSEQ multiplex PCR. This sample carries more than 65,000 clones, around 85% of them seen once, and the ten largest clones take roughly a tenth. The sample comprised peripheral blood. These receptors were taken from a woman aged 45-65 years with acute or convalescent COVID-19.

This chain joins TRBV19 and TRBJ1-3; D may be TRBD1 (6 bases). The CDR3 is 15 residues long. The germline V gene has CDR1 LNHDA and CDR2 SQIVND (reference sequence). Trimming left V 4 bases short and J 2 bases short, with 12 bases between. This CDR3 reads CASSTRDTTGNTIYF. CDR3 bases: TGTGCCAGTAGTACCCGGGACACCACTGGAAACACCATATATTTT.

The rearrangement joins TRBV7-6 to TRBJ2-7, with 8 bases matching TRBD1. This CDR3 is built from 15 residues. V lost 1 base, J lost 6 bases, and 8 bases stayed unmatched. CDR1 SGHVS and CDR2 FNYEAQ come from the germline V gene. CDR3 protein: CASSLVVTGVGEQYF. The DNA of the CDR3 is TGTGCCAGCAGCTTAGTCGTGACAGGGGTAGGCGAGCAGTACTTC. Drawing the rest from reference TRBV7-6 and TRBJ2-7, the complete variable domain is GAGVSQSPRYKVTKRGQDVALRCDPISGHVSLYWYRQALGQGPEFLTYFNYEAQQDKSGLPNDRFSAERPEGSISTLTIQRTEQRDSAMYRCASSLVVTGVGEQYFGPGTRLTVT.

The chain has TRBV15 and TRBJ2-1; unclear D gene. The V gene's germline CDR1 is LNHNV and CDR2 YYDKDF (reference sequence). The V end was cut by 2 bases, the J end by 9 bases, with 17 bases between. CDR3 length: 15 amino acids. CDR3 sequence (DNA): TGTGCCACCAGCAGAACACCTCTAGGAGATGCTGAGCAGTTCTTC. Translating gives CATSRTPLGDAEQFF.

This clone has only one observation. V is TRBV7-3 and J is TRBJ2-1; 8 positions match TRBD2. CDR3 length: 16 amino acids. Trimming at V came to 1 base and at J to 2 bases, leaving 4 bases not matched to a gene. Per germline, CDR1 SGHTA and CDR2 FQGTGA. For the CDR3, the DNA is TGTGCCAGCAGCTTAAGGGGACTAGGTCCCTACAATGAGCAGTTCTTC. Its protein product is CASSLRGLGPYNEQFF.

This chain's CDR3 is CASSYSFSSFTDTQYF. The CDR3 DNA is TGTGCCAGCAGTTACTCATTTAGCAGTTTCACAGATACGCAGTATTTT. The chain uses TRBV6-5 and TRBJ2-3; D is uncertain. The V end lost 0 bases, the J end lost 2 bases, and 12 bases lay between the germline ends. The CDR3 length is 16 residues. Germline CDR1 is MNHEY and CDR2 is SVGAGI.

The table lists this clone with a few counts. The V call is TRBV7-9, the J call TRBJ2-5, with 8 bases that match TRBD2. Germline V CDR1 and CDR2: SEHNR, FQNEAQ (reference sequence). V shed 1 base and J 4 bases; nucleotides not matched to a gene: 17. CDR3 size: 19 residues. The CDR3 DNA sequence: TGTGCCAGCAGCTTAGGAAAGGTAGCGGGGCCCAGGGTTACAGAGACCCAGTACTTC. It codes for CASSLGKVAGPRVTETQYF.

V and J are TRBV4-1 and TRBJ2-3; D unresolved. V was pared by 2 bases and J by 4 bases, with 10 bases between. The CDR3 length is 14 residues. CDR1 and CDR2 from the germline V gene are MGHRA and YSYEKL. This chain's CDR3 is CASSQPSAADTQYF. The CDR3 coding sequence is TGCGCCAGCAGCCAACCCTCGGCGGCAGATACGCAGTATTTT.

The rearrangement joins TRBV7-9 to TRBJ2-6, with D possibly being TRBD1 (5 bases). The ends were cut back, 4 bases at V and 2 bases at J, with 12 bases in the middle. This CDR3 is 16 amino acids long. CDR1 and CDR2 (germline): SEHNR, FQNEAQ (reference sequence). CDR3 nucleotides: TGTGCCAGCAGCTCACGGGTGGGGCCTGGGGCCAACGTCCTGACTTTC. It encodes CASSSRVGPGANVLTF. The complete variable domain, with remaining parts taken from reference TRBV7-9 and TRBJ2-6, reads DTGVSQNPRHKITKRGQNVTFRCDPISEHNRLYWYRQTLGQGPEFLTYFQNEAQLEKSRLLSDRFSAERPKGSFSTLEIQRTEQGDSAMYLCASSSRVGPGANVLTFGAGSRLTVL.

This rearrangement joins TRBV10-3 to TRBJ1-1; 7 bases fit TRBD1. The V segment lost 5 bases and the J segment 5 bases; nucleotides outside the gene matches: 8. The CDR3 contains 14 residues. In germline, CDR1 is ENHRY, CDR2 SYGVKD. The CDR3 sequence: CAISQTGKSTEAFF. In DNA form, the CDR3 reads TGTGCCATCAGTCAGACAGGGAAGAGTACTGAAGCTTTCTTT.

This sequence joins TRBV5-1 and TRBJ2-3; 8 bases match TRBD2. Germline V gives CDR1 SGHRS, CDR2 YFSETQ. This CDR3 is built from 16 residues. The junction had 7 bases not matched to a gene; V was cut back by 4 bases and J by 0 bases. CDR3 residues: CASSDQAGASTDTQYF. In nucleotides, the CDR3 is TGCGCCAGCAGCGACCAAGCGGGAGCTAGCACAGATACGCAGTATTTT. Complete variable domain (other parts from reference TRBV5-1 and TRBJ2-3): KAGVTQTPRYLIKTRGQQVTLSCSPISGHRSVSWYQQTPGQGLQFLFEYFSETQRNKGNFPGRFSGRQFSNSRSEMNVSTLELGDSALYLCASSDQAGASTDTQYFGPGTRLTVL.

J is TRBJ2-6 and V is TRBV18; D is uncertain. This CDR3 has 15 amino acids. V was trimmed by 5 bases and J by 0 bases, leaving 8 bases between them. CDR1 KGHSH and CDR2 LQKENI come from the germline V gene. The CDR3 sequence is CASSTQSSGANVLTF. DNA of the CDR3: TGTGCCAGCTCAACACAGAGCTCTGGGGCCAACGTCCTGACTTTC.

The chain carries TRBV5-4 and TRBJ1-1, with TRBD1 identical over 10 bases. J lost 4 bases, V lost 4 bases, and 10 bases had no gene match. The CDR3 length is 16 residues. The germline CDR1 and CDR2 sequences are SGHNT and YYREEE (reference sequence). The CDR3 is CASSRTGGAAGTEAFF. The CDR3 DNA reads as TGTGCCAGCAGCCGGACAGGGGGGGCTGCCGGCACTGAAGCTTTCTTT. Full variable domain (missing parts from reference TRBV5-4 and TRBJ1-1): ETGVTQSPTHLIKTRGQQVTLRCSSQSGHNTVSWYQQALGQGPQFIFQYYREEENGRGNFPPRFSGLQFPNYSSELNVNALELDDSALYLCASSRTGGAAGTEAFFGQGTRLTVV.

The rearrangement uses TRBV9 and TRBJ1-1, with TRBD1 matching over 7 bases. Losses at the gene ends were 3 bases for V and 3 bases for J; bases not matched to a gene: 8. This CDR3 has 15 amino acids. Per germline, CDR1 SGDLS and CDR2 YYNGEE. The CDR3 protein is CASSGTGARDTEAFF. CDR3 in DNA: TGTGCCAGCAGCGGAACAGGGGCTAGGGACACTGAAGCTTTCTTT.

The chain couples TRBV21-1 to TRBJ2-1; the D call TRBD2 from the table was never checked on the DNA. TRBV21-1 is a documented pseudogene. The CDR3 spans 12 residues. CDR3 nucleotides: TGTGCCAGCAGCACGGGGGGGAATGAGCAGTTCTTC. Amino acids: CASSTGGNEQFF.

This chain uses TRBV3-1 (or the pseudogene TRBV3-2) with TRBJ1-2, with D hard to call. Germline values: CDR1 LGHDT, CDR2 YNNKEL (reference sequence). V was shortened by 5 bases and J by 8 bases, with 15 bases between the two germline ends. There are 13 residues in the CDR3. Here the CDR3 reads CASSSAGSEGYTF. CDR3 nucleotides: TGTGCCAGCAGCTCCGCCGGTTCTGAAGGCTACACCTTC.

The chain has TRBV2 and TRBJ1-5, with D maybe TRBD1 (5 bases). Trimming took off 6 bases at V and 8 bases at J, with 11 bases between the two ends. This CDR3 has 12 residues. Per germline, CDR1 SNHLY and CDR2 FYNNEI. The CDR3 loop reads CASRDTGEPQHF. In DNA form, the CDR3 reads TGTGCCAGCAGGGACACCGGCGAGCCCCAGCATTTT. The whole variable domain, remainder taken from reference TRBV2 and TRBJ1-5, is EPEVTQTPSHQVTQMGQEVILRCVPISNHLYFYWYRQILGQKVEFLVSFYNNEISEKSEIFDDQFSVERPDGSNFTLKIRSTKLEDSAMYFCASRDTGEPQHFGDGTRLSIL.

V gene TRBV6-5 combines with J gene TRBJ2-7; TRBD1 is a possible D gene (6 bases). The CDR3 runs to 13 residues. Trimming left V 7 bases short and J 5 bases short, with 15 bases between. Germline CDR1 reads MNHEY; CDR2 reads SVGAGI. The CDR3 region is CASTTGNTHEQYF. In nucleotides, the CDR3 is TGTGCCAGCACCACAGGGAATACCCACGAGCAGTACTTC.